The present TCR beta chain was sequenced within a study of CD8 T cells in Susac syndrome. Study results and limitations: The relatively small number of individuals in the TCR sequencing and HLA analysis was acknowledged by the study.

A note on this clonotype: The antigen remains undetermined.

Random hexamers served to reverse transcribe roughly 0.5 to 1 ug RNA. From the immunoSEQ multiplex PCR reads, TCRdb called clonotypes with MiXCR, one entry per CDR3 protein. The table shows under 350,000 distinct CDR3 sequences, with around 90% occurring only once. Trimming stripped 0 bases from V and 2 bases from J, with 13 bases between. The CDR3 runs to 16 residues. Per germline, CDR1 GTSNPN and CDR2 SVGIG (reference sequence). Sequencing was done on a sample of CD4+ T cells from PBMCs. The V and J genes are TRBV30 and TRBJ1-4; perhaps TRBD1 as D (5 bases). The source of this sequence is a human donor with multiple sclerosis. The CDR3 sequence: CAWSVARVATNEKLFF. For the CDR3, the DNA is TGTGCCTGGAGTGTAGCCAGGGTAGCCACTAATGAAAAACTGTTTTTT.